This T cell receptor (beta chain) originates from a study of blood T cell repertoires in COVID-19. The wider study: Italy, Spain and the United States were the sources of the convalescent and acute COVID-19 samples.

This clone was counted a few times. The V gene lost 3 bases and the J gene lost 2 bases, with 14 bases spanning the gap. The CDR3 covers 16 residues. Germline CDR1 and CDR2: KGHSH and LQKENI. Profiled with immunoSEQ multiplex PCR; TCRdb holds only in-frame clones, not every one. The sample has about 230,000 clones, 65% to 90% seen once. Material: peripheral blood. The V gene is TRBV18, the J gene TRBJ2-1; possibly TRBD2 for D (6 bases). The clonotype originates from a woman between 50 and 59 years old with acute or convalescent COVID-19. Here the CDR3 reads CASSPAAGLAYNEQFF. The DNA of the CDR3 is TGTGCCAGCTCACCCGCTGCGGGGCTGGCCTACAATGAGCAGTTCTTC.